This T cell receptor (beta chain) comes out of a study of radiotherapy plus CTLA-4 blockade in lung cancer. Sequenced by immunoSEQ multiplex PCR; TCRdb stores in-frame clones only, minus some. The table includes tens of thousands of clones, around 72% detected once. Whole-study results and caveats: Blood TCR clones of tumor origin expanded after radiotherapy plus ipilimumab. The best prediction of response reportedly came from early blood T cell clone dynamics, with interferon-beta.

V gave up 4 bases and J gave up 5 bases; unmatched junction bases: 3. Germline CDR1 reads SGHRS; CDR2 reads YFSETQ. CDR3 length equals 14 residues. Worth noting for this clone: Its target is unknown.

The sequence came from a human donor with non-small cell lung cancer that progressed on radiotherapy plus ipilimumab. J is TRBJ2-1 and V is TRBV5-1, with TRBD2 matching over 10 bases. This specimen was peripheral blood, taken from a patient treated with radiotherapy plus ipilimumab. The DNA for the CDR3 is TGCGCCAGCAGCGTACTAGCGGGGAACAATGAGCAGTTCTTC. Translated: CASSVLAGNNEQFF.